Given below is one T cell receptor beta chain in context. These data originate in a study of CD8+ T cells in alopecia areata. RNA, once extracted, was reverse transcribed into cDNA for use as the sequencing template. Clones were sequenced by immunoSEQ multiplex PCR, and TCRdb holds only the in-frame ones, with some missing. The sample holds 90,000 to 120,000 clones, 84% seen once. The CDR3 is made up of 16 amino acids. Trimming pared 5 bases from V and 0 bases from J, leaving 14 bases between. Germline CDR1 is SGHTA and CDR2 is FQGNSA. Regarding treatment: oral pan-JAK inhibitor, 5-10 mg twice daily. V and J are TRBV7-2 and TRBJ1-3, with D hard to call. Material: CD8+ T cells sorted from blood, obtained at week 24, from a patient treated with tofacitinib. The sequence derives from a human donor with alopecia areata. The CDR3 DNA is TGTGCCAGCAGCCCCCTGACGGATTACTCTGGAAACACCATATATTTT. The encoded protein is CASSPLTDYSGNTIYF.